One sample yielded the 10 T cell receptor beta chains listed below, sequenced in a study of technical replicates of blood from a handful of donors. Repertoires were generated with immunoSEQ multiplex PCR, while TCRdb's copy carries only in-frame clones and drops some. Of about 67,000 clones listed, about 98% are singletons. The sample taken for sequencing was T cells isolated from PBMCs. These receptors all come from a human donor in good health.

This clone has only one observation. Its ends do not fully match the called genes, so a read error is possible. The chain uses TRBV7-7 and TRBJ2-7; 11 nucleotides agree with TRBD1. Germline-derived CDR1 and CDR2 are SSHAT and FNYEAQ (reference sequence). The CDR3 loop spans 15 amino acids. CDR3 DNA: TGTGCTAGCAGCCCCGGGACAGGGGGAATAGGCGAGCAGTACTTC. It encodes CASSPGTGGIGEQYF.

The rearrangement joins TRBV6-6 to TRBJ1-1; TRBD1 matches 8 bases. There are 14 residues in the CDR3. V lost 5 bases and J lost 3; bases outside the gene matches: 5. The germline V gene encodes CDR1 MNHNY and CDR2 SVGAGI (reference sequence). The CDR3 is CASSGQGLDTEAFF. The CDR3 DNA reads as TGTGCCAGCAGTGGACAGGGTTTGGACACTGAAGCTTTCTTT.

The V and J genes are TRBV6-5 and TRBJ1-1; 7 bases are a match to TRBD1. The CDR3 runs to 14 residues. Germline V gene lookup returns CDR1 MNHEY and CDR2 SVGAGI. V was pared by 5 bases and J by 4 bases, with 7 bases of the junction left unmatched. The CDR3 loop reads CASSSDRVGTEAFF. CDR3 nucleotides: TGTGCCAGCAGTAGCGACAGGGTTGGCACTGAAGCTTTCTTT.

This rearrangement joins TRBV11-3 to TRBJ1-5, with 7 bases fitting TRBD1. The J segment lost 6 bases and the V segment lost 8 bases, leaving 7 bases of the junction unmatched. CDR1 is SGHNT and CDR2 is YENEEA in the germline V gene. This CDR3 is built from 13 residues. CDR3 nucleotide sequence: TGTGCCAGCCCGACAGGGATCGGTCAGCCCCAGCATTTT. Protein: CASPTGIGQPQHF.

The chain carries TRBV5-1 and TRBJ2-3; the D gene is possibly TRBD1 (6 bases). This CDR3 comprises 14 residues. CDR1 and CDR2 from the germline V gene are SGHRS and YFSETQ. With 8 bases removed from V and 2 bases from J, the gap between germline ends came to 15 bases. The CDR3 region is CASTTGRSTDTQYF. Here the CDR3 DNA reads TGCGCCAGTACCACAGGGAGATCCACAGATACGCAGTATTTT.

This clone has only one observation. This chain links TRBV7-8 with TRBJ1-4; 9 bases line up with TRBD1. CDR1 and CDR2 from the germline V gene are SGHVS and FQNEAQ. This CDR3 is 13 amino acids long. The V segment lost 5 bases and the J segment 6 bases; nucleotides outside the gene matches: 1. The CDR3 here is CASSRDRDEKLFF. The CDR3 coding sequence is TGTGCCAGCAGCCGGGACAGGGATGAAAAACTGTTTTTT. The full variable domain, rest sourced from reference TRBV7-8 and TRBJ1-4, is GAGVSQSPRYKVAKRGQDVALRCDPISGHVSLFWYQQALGQGPEFLTYFQNEAQLDKSGLPSDRFFAERPEGSVSTLKIQRTQQEDSAVYLCASSRDRDEKLFFGSGTQLSVL.

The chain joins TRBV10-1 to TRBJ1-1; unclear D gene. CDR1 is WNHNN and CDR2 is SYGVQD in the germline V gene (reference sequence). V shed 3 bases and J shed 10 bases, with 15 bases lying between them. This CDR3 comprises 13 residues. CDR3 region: CASSDIRGGRAFF. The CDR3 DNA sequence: TGCGCCAGCAGTGATATTCGGGGTGGGAGAGCTTTCTTT.

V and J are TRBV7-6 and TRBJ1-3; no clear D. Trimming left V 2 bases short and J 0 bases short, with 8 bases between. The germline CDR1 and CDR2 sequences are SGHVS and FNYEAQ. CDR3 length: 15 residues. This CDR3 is CASSLKEGSGNTIYF. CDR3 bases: TGTGCCAGCAGCTTAAAGGAGGGCTCTGGAAACACCATATATTTT.

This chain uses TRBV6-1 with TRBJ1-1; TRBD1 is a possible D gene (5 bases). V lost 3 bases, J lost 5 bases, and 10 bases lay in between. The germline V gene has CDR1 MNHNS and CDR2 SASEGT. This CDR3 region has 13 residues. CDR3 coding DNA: TGTGCCAGCAGTGAGATCGGGGGTACTGAAGCTTTCTTT. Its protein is CASSEIGGTEAFF.

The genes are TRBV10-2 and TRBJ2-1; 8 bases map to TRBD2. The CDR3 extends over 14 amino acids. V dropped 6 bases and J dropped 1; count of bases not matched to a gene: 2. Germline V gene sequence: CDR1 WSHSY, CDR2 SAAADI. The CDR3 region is CASRSGSSYNEQFF. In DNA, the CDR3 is TGCGCCAGCAGGAGCGGGAGTTCCTACAATGAGCAGTTCTTC.